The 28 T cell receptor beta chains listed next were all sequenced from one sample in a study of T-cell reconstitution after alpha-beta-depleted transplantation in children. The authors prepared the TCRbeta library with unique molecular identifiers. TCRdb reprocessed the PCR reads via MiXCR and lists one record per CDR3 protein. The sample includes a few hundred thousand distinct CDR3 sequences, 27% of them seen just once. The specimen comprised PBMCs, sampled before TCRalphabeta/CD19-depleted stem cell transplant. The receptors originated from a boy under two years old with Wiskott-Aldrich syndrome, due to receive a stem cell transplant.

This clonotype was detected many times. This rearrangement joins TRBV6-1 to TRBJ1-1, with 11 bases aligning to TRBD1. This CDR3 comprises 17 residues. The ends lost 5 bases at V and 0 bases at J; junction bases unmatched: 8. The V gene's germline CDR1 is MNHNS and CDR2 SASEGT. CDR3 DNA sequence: TGTGCCAGCAGTAGGGACAGGGGGTATTTGATGAACACTGAAGCTTTCTTT. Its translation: CASSRDRGYLMNTEAFF.

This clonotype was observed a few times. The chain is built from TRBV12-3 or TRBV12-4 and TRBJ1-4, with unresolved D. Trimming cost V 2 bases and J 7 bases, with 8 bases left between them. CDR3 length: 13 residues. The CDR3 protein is CASSLKGFEKLFF. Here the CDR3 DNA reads TGTGCCAGCAGTTTAAAAGGGTTTGAAAAACTGTTTTTT.

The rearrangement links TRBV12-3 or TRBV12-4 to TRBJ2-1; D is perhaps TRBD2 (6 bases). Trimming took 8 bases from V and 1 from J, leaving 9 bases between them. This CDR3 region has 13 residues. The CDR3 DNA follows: TGTGCCAGCGAGCGGGTTTCCTACAATGAGCAGTTCTTC. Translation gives CASERVSYNEQFF.

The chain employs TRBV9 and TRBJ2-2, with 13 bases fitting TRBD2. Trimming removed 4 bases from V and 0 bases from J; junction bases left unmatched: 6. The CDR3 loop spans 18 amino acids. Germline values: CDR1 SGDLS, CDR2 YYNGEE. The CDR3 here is CASSPRTSGSTNTGELFF. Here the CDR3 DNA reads TGTGCCAGCAGCCCTCGGACTAGCGGGAGTACGAACACCGGGGAGCTGTTTTTT.

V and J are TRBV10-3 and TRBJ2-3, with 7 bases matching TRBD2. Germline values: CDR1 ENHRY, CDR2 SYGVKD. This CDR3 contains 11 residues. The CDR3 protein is CVAGGTDTQYF. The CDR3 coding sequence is TGTGTCGCGGGGGGCACAGATACGCAGTATTTT.

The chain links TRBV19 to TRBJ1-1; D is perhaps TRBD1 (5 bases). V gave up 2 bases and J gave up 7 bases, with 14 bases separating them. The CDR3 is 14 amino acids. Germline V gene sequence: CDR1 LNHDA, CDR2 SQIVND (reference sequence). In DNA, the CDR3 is TGTGCCAGTAGTATAAAAGTGTCGGGGGTTGAAGCTTTCTTT. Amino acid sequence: CASSIKVSGVEAFF.

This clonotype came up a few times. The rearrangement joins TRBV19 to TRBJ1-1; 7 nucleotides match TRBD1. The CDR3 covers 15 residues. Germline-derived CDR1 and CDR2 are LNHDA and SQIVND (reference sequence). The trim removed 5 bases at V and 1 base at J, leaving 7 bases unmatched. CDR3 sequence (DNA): TGTGCCAGTAGTGTCACAGGGGCAGCGAACACTGAAGCTTTCTTT. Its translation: CASSVTGAANTEAFF.

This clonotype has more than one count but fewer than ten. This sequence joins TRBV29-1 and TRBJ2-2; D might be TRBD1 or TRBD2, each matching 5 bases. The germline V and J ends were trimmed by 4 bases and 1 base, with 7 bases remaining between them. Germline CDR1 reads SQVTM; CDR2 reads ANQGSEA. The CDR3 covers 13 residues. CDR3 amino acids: CSVAGRNTGELFF. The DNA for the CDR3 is TGCAGCGTTGCGGGGCGGAACACCGGGGAGCTGTTTTTT.

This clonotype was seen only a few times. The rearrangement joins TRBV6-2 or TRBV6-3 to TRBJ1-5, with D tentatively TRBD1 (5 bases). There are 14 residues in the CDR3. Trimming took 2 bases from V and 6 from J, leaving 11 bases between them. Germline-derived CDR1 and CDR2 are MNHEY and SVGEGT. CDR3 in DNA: TGTGCCAGCAGTTACCTGGACAAAGGTCAGCCCCAGCATTTT. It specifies CASSYLDKGQPQHF.

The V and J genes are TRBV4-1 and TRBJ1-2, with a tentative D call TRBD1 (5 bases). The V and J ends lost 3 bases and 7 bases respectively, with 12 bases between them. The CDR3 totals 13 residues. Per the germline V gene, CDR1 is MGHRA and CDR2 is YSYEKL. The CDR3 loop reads CASSQPQGGGYTF. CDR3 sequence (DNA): TGCGCCAGCAGCCAGCCCCAGGGCGGTGGCTACACCTTC.

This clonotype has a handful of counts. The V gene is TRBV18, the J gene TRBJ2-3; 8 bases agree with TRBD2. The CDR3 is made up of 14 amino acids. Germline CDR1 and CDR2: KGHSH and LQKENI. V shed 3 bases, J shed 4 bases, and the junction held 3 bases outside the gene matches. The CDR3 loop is CASSPSGMADTQYF. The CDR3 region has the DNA TGTGCCAGCTCACCTAGCGGGATGGCAGATACGCAGTATTTT.

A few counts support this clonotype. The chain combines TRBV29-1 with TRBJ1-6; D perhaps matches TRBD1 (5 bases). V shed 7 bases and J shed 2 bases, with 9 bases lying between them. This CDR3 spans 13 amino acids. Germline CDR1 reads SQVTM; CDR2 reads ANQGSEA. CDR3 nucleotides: TGCAGCGCTCTGACAGCCTATAATTCACCCCTCCACTTT. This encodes CSALTAYNSPLHF.

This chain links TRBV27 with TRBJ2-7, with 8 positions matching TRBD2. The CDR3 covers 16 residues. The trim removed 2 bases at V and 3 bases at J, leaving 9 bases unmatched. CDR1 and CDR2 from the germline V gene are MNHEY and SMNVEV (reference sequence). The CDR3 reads CASSLAFTSGFYEQYF. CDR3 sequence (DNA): TGTGCCAGCAGTTTAGCATTTACTAGCGGCTTCTACGAGCAGTACTTC.

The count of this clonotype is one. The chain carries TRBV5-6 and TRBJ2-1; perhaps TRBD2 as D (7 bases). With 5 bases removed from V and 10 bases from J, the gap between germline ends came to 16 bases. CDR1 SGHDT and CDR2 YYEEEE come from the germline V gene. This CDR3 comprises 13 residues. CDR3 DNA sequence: TGTGCCAGCAGGACATGGGGGGGCGGAGAGCAGTTCTTC. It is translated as CASRTWGGGEQFF.

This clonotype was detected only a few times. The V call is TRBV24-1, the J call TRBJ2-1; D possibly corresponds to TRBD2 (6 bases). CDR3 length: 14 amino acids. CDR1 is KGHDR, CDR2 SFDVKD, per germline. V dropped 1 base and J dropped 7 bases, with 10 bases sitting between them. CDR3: CATSDFGAGNEQFF. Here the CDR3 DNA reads TGTGCCACCAGTGATTTCGGGGCGGGGAATGAGCAGTTCTTC.

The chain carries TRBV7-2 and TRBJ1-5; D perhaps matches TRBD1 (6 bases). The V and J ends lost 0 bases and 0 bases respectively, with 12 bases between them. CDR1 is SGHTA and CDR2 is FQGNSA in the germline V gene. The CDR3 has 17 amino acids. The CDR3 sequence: CASSLALDSYSNQPQHF. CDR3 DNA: TGTGCCAGCAGCTTAGCCCTGGACAGCTATAGCAATCAGCCCCAGCATTTT. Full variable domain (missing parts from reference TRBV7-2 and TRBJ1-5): GAGVSQSPSNKVTEKGKDVELRCDPISGHTALYWYRQSLGQGLEFLIYFQGNSAPDKSGLPSDRFSAERTGGSVSTLTIQRTQQEDSAVYLCASSLALDSYSNQPQHFGDGTRLSIL.

In DNA form, the CDR3 reads TGTGCCAGCAGCGCAGGACTAGCGGGAGGGAAACGCGCAGATACGCAGTATTTT. Its protein is CASSAGLAGGKRADTQYF. The chain carries TRBV4-2 and TRBJ2-3; 15 bases fit TRBD2. The junction had 10 bases not matched to a gene; V was cut back by 5 bases and J by 4 bases. In germline, CDR1 is LGHNA, CDR2 YNFKEQ. The CDR3 spans 18 residues.

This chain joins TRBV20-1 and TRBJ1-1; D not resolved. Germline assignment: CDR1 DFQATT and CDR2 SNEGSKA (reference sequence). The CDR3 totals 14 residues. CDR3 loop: CGVDDWHWDTEAFF. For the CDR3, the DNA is TGCGGTGTAGATGACTGGCACTGGGACACTGAAGCTTTCTTT.

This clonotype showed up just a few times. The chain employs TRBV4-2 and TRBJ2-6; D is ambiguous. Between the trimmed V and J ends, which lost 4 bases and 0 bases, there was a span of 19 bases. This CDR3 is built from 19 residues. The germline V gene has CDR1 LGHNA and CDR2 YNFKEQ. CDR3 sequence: CASSPNWLPLLSGANVLTF. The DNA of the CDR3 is TGTGCCAGCAGCCCAAACTGGCTACCCCTCCTCTCTGGGGCCAACGTCCTGACTTTC.

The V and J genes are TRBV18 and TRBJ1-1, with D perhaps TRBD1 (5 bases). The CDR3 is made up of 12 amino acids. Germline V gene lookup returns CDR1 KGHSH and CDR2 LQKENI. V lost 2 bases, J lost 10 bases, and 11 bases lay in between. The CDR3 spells CASSPKGYGAFF. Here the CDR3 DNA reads TGTGCCAGCTCACCAAAGGGGTATGGAGCTTTCTTT.

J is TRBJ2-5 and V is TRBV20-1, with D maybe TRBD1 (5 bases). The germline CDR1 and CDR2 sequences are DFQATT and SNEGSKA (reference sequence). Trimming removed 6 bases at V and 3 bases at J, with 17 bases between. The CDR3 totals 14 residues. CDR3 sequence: CSAYRLFGEETQYF. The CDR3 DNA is TGCAGTGCGTACAGGTTATTTGGAGAAGAGACCCAGTACTTC.

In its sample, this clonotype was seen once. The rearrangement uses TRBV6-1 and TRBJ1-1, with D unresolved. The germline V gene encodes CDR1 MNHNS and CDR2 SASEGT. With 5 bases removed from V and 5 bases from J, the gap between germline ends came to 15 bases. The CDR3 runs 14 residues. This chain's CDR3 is CASSPSRRGTEAFF. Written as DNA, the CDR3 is TGTGCCAGCAGTCCTTCCCGGCGGGGTACTGAAGCTTTCTTT.

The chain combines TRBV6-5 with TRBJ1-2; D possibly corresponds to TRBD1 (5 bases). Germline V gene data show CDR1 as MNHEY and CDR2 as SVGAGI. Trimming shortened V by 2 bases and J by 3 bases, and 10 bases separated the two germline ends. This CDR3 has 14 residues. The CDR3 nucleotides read TGTGCCAGCAGTTACGGGGGGAATTACTATGGCTACACCTTC. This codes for CASSYGGNYYGYTF.

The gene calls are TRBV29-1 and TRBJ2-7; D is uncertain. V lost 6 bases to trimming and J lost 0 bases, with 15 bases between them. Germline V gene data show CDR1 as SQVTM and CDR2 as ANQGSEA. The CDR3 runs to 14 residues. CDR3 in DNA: TGCAGCGTATCAATATCAGGTAGCTCCTACGAGCAGTACTTC. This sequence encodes CSVSISGSSYEQYF.

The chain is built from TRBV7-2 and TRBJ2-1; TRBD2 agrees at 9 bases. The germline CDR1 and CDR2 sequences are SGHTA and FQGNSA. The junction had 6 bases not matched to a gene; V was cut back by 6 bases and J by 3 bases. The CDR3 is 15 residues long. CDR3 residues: CASRFLAGFYNEQFF. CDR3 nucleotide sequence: TGTGCCAGCAGATTTCTAGCGGGATTCTACAATGAGCAGTTCTTC.

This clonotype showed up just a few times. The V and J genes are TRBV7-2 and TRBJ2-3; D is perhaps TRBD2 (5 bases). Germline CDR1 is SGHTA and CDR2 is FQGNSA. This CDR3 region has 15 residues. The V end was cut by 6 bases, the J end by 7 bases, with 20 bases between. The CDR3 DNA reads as TGTGCCAGCAGATCTTCCGGGGTTGGGAGACATACGCAGTATTTT. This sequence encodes CASRSSGVGRHTQYF.

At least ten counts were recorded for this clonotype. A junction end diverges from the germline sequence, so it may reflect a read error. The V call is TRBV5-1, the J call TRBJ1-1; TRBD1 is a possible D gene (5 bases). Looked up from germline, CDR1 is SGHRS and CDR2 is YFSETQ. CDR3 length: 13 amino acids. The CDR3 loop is CASSLTENTEAFF. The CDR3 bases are TGTGCCAGCAGCTTGACAGAGAACACTGAAGCTTTCTTT.

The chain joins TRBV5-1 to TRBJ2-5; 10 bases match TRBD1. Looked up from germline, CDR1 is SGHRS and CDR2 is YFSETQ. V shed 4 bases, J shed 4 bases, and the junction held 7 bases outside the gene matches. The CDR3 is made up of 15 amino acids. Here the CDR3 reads CASSNRDRGRETQYF. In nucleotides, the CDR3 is TGCGCCAGCAGCAACCGGGACAGGGGAAGAGAGACCCAGTACTTC.